This T cell receptor (beta chain) is drawn from a study of shared T cell receptors in the human thymus. The germline CDR1 and CDR2 sequences are GTSNPN and SVGIG (reference sequence). The CDR3 has 15 amino acids. Trimming removed 5 bases at V and 4 bases at J, with 20 bases between. The assay was immunoSEQ multiplex PCR, and TCRdb's table has in-frame clones only and misses some. The data show 700,000 to 750,000 clones, approximately 85% seen once. This sample was also put to use in a study of human thymus T cells. As that report states: The study used thymus tissue resected during corrective heart surgery. It looked as if thymic and blood repertoires used V and J genes in a biased way.

The chain couples TRBV30 to TRBJ1-1; no clear D gene. The sequencing input was thymocytes. This receptor was identified in a girl less than two years old with a congenital heart defect. The CDR3 coding sequence is TGTGCCTGGGGCCGAAGGCGGGAGGATGGCACTGAAGCTTTCTTT. Protein sequence: CAWGRRREDGTEAFF.